This TCR beta chain was documented in a study of tumor-infiltrating lymphocytes in primary liver carcinoma. Findings and caveats of the study: Blood fell significantly below tumors in its top-250-clone fraction (p = 0.039).

The authors made TCR beta cDNA from 450 to 600 ng total RNA with a constant-region primer. Three nested multiplex PCR rounds, a slightly modified ARM-PCR, produced the libraries for TCR beta. Primers for the first two PCR rounds were TRBV1-TRBV30 forward primers and a C-beta reverse primer (approximately 10 cycles per round). TCRdb re-called the multiplex PCR reads through MiXCR, storing one row per CDR3 protein. The data contain 90,000 to 100,000 distinct CDR3 sequences, around 63% of them singletons. Co-extraction of both nucleic acids (RNA and DNA) used roughly 20-33 mg of unsorted bulk tissue. Treatment of the patients' primary liver carcinoma consisted of surgical resection. Trimming cost V 5 bases and J 6 bases, with 13 bases left between them. The CDR3 has 13 residues. Germline V gives CDR1 WSHSY, CDR2 SAAADI. The sample holds many counts of this clonotype. Its antigen is not identified.

The sample was liver tumor tissue from sampling region 5. Sample subset: tumor region T5, tumor centre. The chain links TRBV10-2 to TRBJ1-2; unclear D gene. This clonotype was obtained from a woman aged 60-75 years with primary liver carcinoma and hepatitis B virus infection. CDR3 DNA: TGCGCCAGCAGTCCCGCCGGTGGTGATGGCTACACCTTC. Its protein product is CASSPAGGDGYTF.